This TCR beta chain was recorded in a study of regulatory T cells in long-lasting Graves disease. The CDR3 is 16 residues long. V was shortened by 3 bases and J by 0 bases, with 13 bases between the two germline ends. This clonotype was detected a few times. Antigen specificity is unknown. Time point described: newly diagnosed GD, antithyroid drugs for less than 3 months. With RNA extracted from PBMCs as input, the TCR library was made. Nine milliliters of peripheral blood were taken and placed in EDTA tubes. Study-level points and caveats: Peripheral blood, not thyroid tissue, was the sole material studied.

Libraries of TCR beta came from iRepertoire HTBI primers plus Arm-PCR of CDR3 regions. Each CDR3 protein gets one entry after TCRdb re-called the multiplex PCR reads with MiXCR. The table has fewer than 550,000 distinct CDR3 sequences, around 15% seen once. The same data also went into a second study, on T cells in Graves' hyperthyroidism and ophthalmopathy.

The TCR was taken from a woman aged 18 to 35 with Graves disease. The rearrangement uses TRBV12-3 or TRBV12-4 and TRBJ2-3; D gene ambiguous. The sequences come from peripheral blood mononuclear cells (PBMCs), collected at new diagnosis, from a patient treated with antithyroid drugs. The CDR3, as DNA: TGTGCCAGCAGTTTCTTGCTGGCCAGAAGCACAGATACGCAGTATTTT. It encodes CASSFLLARSTDTQYF.